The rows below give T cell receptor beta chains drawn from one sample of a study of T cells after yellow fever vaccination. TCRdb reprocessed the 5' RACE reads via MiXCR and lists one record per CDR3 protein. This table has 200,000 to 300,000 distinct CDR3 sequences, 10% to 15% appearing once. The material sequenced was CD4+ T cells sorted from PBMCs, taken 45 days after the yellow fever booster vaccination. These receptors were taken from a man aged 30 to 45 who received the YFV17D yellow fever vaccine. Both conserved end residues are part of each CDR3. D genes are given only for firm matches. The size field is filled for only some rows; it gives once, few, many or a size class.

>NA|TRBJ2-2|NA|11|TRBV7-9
TGTGCCAGCAGCTTCCACGGGGAGCTGTTTTTT
CASSFHGELFF
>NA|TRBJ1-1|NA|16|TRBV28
TGTGCCAGCAGTTTACCCCGGGGGGCCGGTGCCACTGAAGCTTTCTTT
CASSLPRGAGATEAFF
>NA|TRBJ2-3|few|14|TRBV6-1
TGTGCCAGCAGTGACCCTCTGTCTGGAGATACGCAGTATTTT
CASSDPLSGDTQYF
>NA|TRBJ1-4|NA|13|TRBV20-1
TGCAGTGCTAGAGATTCTGGGGCGAAACCGAGTTTTTTT
CSARDSGAKPSFF
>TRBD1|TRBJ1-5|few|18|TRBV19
TGTGCCAGTACGAAACCGGGGAAGACAGGGGGTAGCAATCAGCCCCAGCATTTT
CASTKPGKTGGSNQPQHF
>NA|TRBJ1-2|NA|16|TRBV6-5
TGTGCCAGCAGTTATTGGAGGGGCCAACGAGGGACTGGCTACACCTTC
CASSYWRGQRGTGYTF
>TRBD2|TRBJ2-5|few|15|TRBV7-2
TGTGCCAGCACCCTGGGACTAGCGGGAGGGGAGACCCAGTACTTC
CASTLGLAGGETQYF
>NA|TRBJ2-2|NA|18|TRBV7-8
TGTGCCAGCAGCCTAGCCTCTTATGCGGGCATTTCCACCGGGGAGCTGTTTTTT
CASSLASYAGISTGELFF
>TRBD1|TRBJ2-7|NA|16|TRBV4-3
TGCGCCAGCAGCCAACTCTTTGACAGGGCCGCCTACGAGCAGTACTTC
CASSQLFDRAAYEQYF
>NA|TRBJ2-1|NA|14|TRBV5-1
TGCGCCAGCAGCCCCCTCGGGGAGGCCCATGAGCAGTTCTTC
CASSPLGEAHEQFF
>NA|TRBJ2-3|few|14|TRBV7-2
TGTGCCAGCAGCTTCCGGGGCCTGACGGATACGCAGTATTTT
CASSFRGLTDTQYF
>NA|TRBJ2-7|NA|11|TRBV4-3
TGCGCCAGCAGCCCTTACTGCGCGCAGTACTTC
CASSPYCAQYF
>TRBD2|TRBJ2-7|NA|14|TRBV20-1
TGCAGTGCTGTTAGCGGGAGGGGGTCCTACGAGCAGTACTTC
CSAVSGRGSYEQYF
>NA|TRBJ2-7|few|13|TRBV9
TGTGCCAGCAGCGTGGAAATGGGCTACGAGCAGTACTTC
CASSVEMGYEQYF
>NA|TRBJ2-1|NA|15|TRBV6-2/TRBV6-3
TGTGCCAGCAGTTTAGTGGGTCCGAATGCTGGGGAGCAGTTCTTC
CASSLVGPNAGEQFF
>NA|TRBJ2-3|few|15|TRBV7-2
TGTGCCAGCATCAACCCGGGTAGGAGCACAGATACGCAGTATTTT
CASINPGRSTDTQYF
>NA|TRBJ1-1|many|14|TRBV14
TGTGCCAGCAGCCAAGAACTAAGGAACACTGAAGCTTTCTTT
CASSQELRNTEAFF
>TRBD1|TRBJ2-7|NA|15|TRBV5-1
TGCGCCAGCAGAAGGTCGGGACAGAGCTCCTACGAGCAGTACTTC
CASRRSGQSSYEQYF
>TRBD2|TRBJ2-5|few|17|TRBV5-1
TGCGCCAGCAGCTTGTATGTGGGACTAGCGGCCCAAGAGACCCAGTACTTC
CASSLYVGLAAQETQYF
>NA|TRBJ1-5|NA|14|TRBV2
TGTGCCAGCAGTGAAGCCGACAGGCAACAGCCCCAGCATTTT
CASSEADRQQPQHF
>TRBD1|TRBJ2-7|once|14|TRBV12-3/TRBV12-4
TGTGCCAGCAGCCTGGACAGGGTAGCCAGCGAGCAGTACTTC
CASSLDRVASEQYF
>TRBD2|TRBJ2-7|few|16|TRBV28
TGTGCCAGCAGTTTATTAACTAGCGGGAAGCACCACGAGCAGTACTTC
CASSLLTSGKHHEQYF
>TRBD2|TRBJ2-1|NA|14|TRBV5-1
TGCGCCAGCAGCTTTGCCCCGGGACTAAATGAGCAGTTCTTC
CASSFAPGLNEQFF
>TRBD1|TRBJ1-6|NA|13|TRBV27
TGTGCCAGCAAGGACAGGATCAGTTCACCCCTCCACTTT
CASKDRISSPLHF
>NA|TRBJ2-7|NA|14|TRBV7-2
TGTGCCAGCAGTCCCGCCAGCGGATACTACGAGCAGTACTTC
CASSPASGYYEQYF
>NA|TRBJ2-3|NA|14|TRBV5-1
TGCGCCAGCAGCCCACGCTCCCGCACAGATACGCAGTATTTT
CASSPRSRTDTQYF
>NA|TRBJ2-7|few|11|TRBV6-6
TGTGCCAGTGGGAGCTCCTACGAGCAGTACTTC
CASGSSYEQYF
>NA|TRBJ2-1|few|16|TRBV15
TGTGCCACCAGCAGAGATGGTCGGTTTGTTACCGATGAGCAGTTCTTC
CATSRDGRFVTDEQFF
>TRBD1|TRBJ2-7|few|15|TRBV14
TGTGCCAGCAGCCAACTGGGACAGGGGGCCTACGAGCAGTACTTC
CASSQLGQGAYEQYF
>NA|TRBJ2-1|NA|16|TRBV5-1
TGCGCCAGCAGTTCCGAGGACAGAAAAACCTACAATGAGCAGTTCTTC
CASSSEDRKTYNEQFF
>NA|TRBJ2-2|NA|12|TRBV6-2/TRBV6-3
TGTGCCAGCGGGTTCACCACCGGGGAGCTGTTTTTT
CASGFTTGELFF
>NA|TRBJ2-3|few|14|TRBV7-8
TGTGCCAGCAGCGGGACGGGTAGCACAGATACGCAGTATTTT
CASSGTGSTDTQYF
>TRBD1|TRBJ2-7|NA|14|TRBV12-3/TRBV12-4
TGTGCCAGCAGGGAACAGGGGCCCTCCTACGAGCAGTACTTC
CASREQGPSYEQYF
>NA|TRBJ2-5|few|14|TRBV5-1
TGCGCCAGCAGCTTGGAATACGGACAAGAGACCCAGTACTTC
CASSLEYGQETQYF
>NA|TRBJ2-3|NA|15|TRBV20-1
TGCAGTGCTAGATTGCCAAGCGGGCCCGGGGATACGCAGTATTTT
CSARLPSGPGDTQYF
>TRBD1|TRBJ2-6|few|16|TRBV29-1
TGCAGCGTTCGCGGGCAGGGGGCCTCTGGGGCCAACGTCCTGACTTTC
CSVRGQGASGANVLTF
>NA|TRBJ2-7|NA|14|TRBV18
TGTGCCAGCTCACCCCCGGGACTCCGATACGAGCAGTACTTC
CASSPPGLRYEQYF
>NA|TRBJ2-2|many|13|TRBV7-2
TGTGCCAGCAGCTTATCTAGGACCGGGGAGCTGTTTTTT
CASSLSRTGELFF
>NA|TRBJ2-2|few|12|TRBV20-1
TGCAGTGCAACGGGAGTCCTCGGGGAGCTGTTTTTT
CSATGVLGELFF
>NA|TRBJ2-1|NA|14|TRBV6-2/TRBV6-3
TGTGCCACCATCCTACCGGGAAGTGCCAATGAGCAGTTCTTC
CATILPGSANEQFF
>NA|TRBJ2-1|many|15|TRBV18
TGTGCCAGCTCACCAAACCCATCCTCCTACAATGAGCAGTTCTTC
CASSPNPSSYNEQFF
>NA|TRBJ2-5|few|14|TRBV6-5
TGTGCCAGCAGTTACTCCTACAGACAAGAGACCCAGTACTTC
CASSYSYRQETQYF
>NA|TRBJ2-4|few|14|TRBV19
TGTGCCAGTAGTATAGGCGGTCGGTGGGACATTCAGTACTTC
CASSIGGRWDIQYF
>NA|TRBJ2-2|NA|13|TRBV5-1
TGCGCCAGCAGCTTGGATCTTGGCCGGGAGCTGTTTTTT
CASSLDLGRELFF
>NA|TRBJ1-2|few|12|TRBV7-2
TGTGCCAGCAGCCAGGGCCCTACGGGCTACACCTTC
CASSQGPTGYTF
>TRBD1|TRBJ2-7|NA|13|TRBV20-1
TGCAGTGCTAGGCAGGGACAGACCTACGAGCAGTACTTC
CSARQGQTYEQYF
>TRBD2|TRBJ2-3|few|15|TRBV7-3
TGTGCCAGCAGCTTTAGCGGGGTATACACAGATACGCAGTATTTT
CASSFSGVYTDTQYF
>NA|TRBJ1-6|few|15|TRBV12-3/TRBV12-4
TGTGCCAGCAGTTTACGGCAGGCGGAGAATTCACCCCTCCACTTT
CASSLRQAENSPLHF
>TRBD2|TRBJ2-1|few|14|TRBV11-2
TGTGCCAGCAGCGATCTAGCGGGGTACAATGAGCAGTTCTTC
CASSDLAGYNEQFF
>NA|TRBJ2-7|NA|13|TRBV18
TGTGCCAGCTCACAACAGGTGGGGAACGAGCAGTACTTC
CASSQQVGNEQYF
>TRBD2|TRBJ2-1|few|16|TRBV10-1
TGCGCCCCCACGGTTTCAACTAGCGGAGAGGCGAATGAGCAGTTCTTC
CAPTVSTSGEANEQFF
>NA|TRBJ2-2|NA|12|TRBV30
TGTGCCTGGAGGACATTCACCGGGGAGCTGTTTTTT
CAWRTFTGELFF
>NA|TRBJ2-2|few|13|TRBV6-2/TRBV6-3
TGTGCCGCAACCCCGACCAACACCGGGGAGCTGTTTTTT
CAATPTNTGELFF
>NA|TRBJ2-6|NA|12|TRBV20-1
TGCAGTGCTAACATGGGGGCCAACGTCCTGACTTTC
CSANMGANVLTF
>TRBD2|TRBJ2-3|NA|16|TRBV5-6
TGTGCCAGCAGCTCTACTAGCGGATATATCACAGATACGCAGTATTTT
CASSSTSGYITDTQYF
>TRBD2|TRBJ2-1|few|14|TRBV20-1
TGCAGTGCAAGTCTAGCGGGACGTCCTAATGAGCAGTTCTTC
CSASLAGRPNEQFF
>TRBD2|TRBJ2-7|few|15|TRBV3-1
TGTGCCAGCAGCCAGCGACTAGCGGGTGATTACGAGCAGTACTTC
CASSQRLAGDYEQYF